Reported below is one T cell receptor (beta chain). Antigen: not known. The germline gives CDR1 SGHNT, CDR2 YYREEE (reference sequence). Germline trimming cut 1 base from V and 4 bases from J; bases unmatched to any gene: 8. The CDR3 covers 16 residues. The data were produced by immunoSEQ multiplex PCR, yet TCRdb's version contains in-frame clones alone and is incomplete. The sample carries 95,000 to 100,000 clones, about nine tenths recorded once. These data originate in a study of T cell responses to AZD1222 COVID-19 vaccine. Study-level background: Second-dose timings of about 4 or about 12 weeks were pooled.

Notes on the study in general: White British ancestry dominated among donors, who included more females, and clonal diversity was possibly underestimated.

This TCR was sampled from an adult in good health. The V gene is TRBV5-4, the J gene TRBJ2-1, with TRBD2 identical over 7 bases. This sample comprised peripheral blood, obtained on day 0 of AZD1222 vaccination. The chain's CDR3 is CASSLIGLADYNEQFF. CDR3 DNA: TGTGCCAGCAGCTTGATAGGGCTAGCGGATTACAATGAGCAGTTCTTC.